The entry below describes one TCR beta chain. Its antigen is not identified. These data belong to a study of T-cell memory formation after mild COVID-19. Study-wide findings and caveats: Cross-reactive memory appears to have joined, as suggested by some responding clones showing up in pre-infection memory. Mainly CM and EM harbored the contracting CD4+ clones; mainly EMRA harbored the CD8+ ones.

The authors produced TCR alpha and TCR beta cDNA libraries with sample barcodes and UMIs by 5'RACE using constant-segment primers. TCRdb called the 5' RACE reads again in MiXCR, with one record for every CDR3 protein. The sample yields some 290,000 distinct CDR3 sequences, 16% seen once. CDR1 MNHEY and CDR2 SVGAGI come from the germline V gene. The CDR3 runs 16 residues. The germline V and J ends were trimmed by 6 bases and 1 base, with 18 bases remaining between them. The sequenced material came from PBMCs or a T cell subset sorted from them (not recorded which). V gene TRBV6-5 combines with J gene TRBJ2-5; D is perhaps TRBD2 (6 bases). This TCR came from a young man who had mild COVID-19 (a few samples of this study predate the infection). Cell type and time point are not known. CDR3 region: CASSPKAGKRQETQYF. The CDR3 DNA reads TGTGCCAGCAGCCCCAAGGCGGGGAAGCGCCAAGAGACCCAGTACTTC.